These 23 T cell receptor beta chains were sequenced from one sample in a study of metastatic and nonmetastatic thyroid tumors. TCRdb ran MiXCR on the PCR reads. The data show approximately 15,000 clones, around 25% seen once. Patients were all untreated before their thyroid surgery. Sequenced: tumor tissue. These receptors all come from a female donor with papillary thyroid cancer or a benign thyroid nodule (not recorded which). Some clones in this sample may be carry-over from other donors' samples.

V and J are TRBV28 and TRBJ1-3; a possible D gene is TRBD1 (5 bases). CDR1 and CDR2 from the germline V gene are MDHEN and SYDVKM. Trimming removed 7 bases from V and 4 bases from J, with 20 bases in between. This CDR3 is built from 16 residues. DNA for the CDR3: TGTGCCAGCATTCCGGGACGGTGGGGCTCCGGAAACACCATATATTTT. Its translation: CASIPGRWGSGNTIYF.

This clone occurred many times. The CDR3, as DNA: TGTGCCAGCTCACTCTGGGTCTCCTACAATGAGCAGTTCTTC. This gives the protein CASSLWVSYNEQFF. The chain uses TRBV18 and TRBJ2-1; D remains ambiguous. The ends were cut back, 4 bases at V and 0 bases at J, with 7 bases in the middle. CDR1 and CDR2 from the germline V gene are KGHSH and LQKENI. There are 14 residues in the CDR3.

This clone was observed at least ten times. V usage is TRBV11-3 and J usage is TRBJ2-7; TRBD2 matches at 7 bases. Germline CDR1 SGHNT, CDR2 YENEEA. Losses at the gene ends were 5 bases for V and 1 base for J; bases not matched to a gene: 8. The CDR3 is made up of 15 amino acids. The chain's CDR3 is CASSSTSEGSYEQYF. CDR3 bases: TGTGCCAGCAGCAGTACTAGCGAAGGTTCCTACGAGCAGTACTTC.

This rearrangement joins TRBV30 to TRBJ2-7, with a weak D call TRBD1 (5 bases). This CDR3 spans 13 amino acids. The V gene's germline CDR1 is GTSNPN and CDR2 SVGIG (reference sequence). Trimming stripped 0 bases from V and 1 base from J, with 7 bases between. The CDR3 is CAWSVGVSYEQYF. The CDR3 nucleotides read TGTGCCTGGAGTGTAGGGGTATCCTACGAGCAGTACTTC.

Relative to its sample, this clone is medium-sized. This chain joins TRBV18 and TRBJ2-2; no clear D gene. The CDR3 is 12 residues long. Germline V gene data show CDR1 as KGHSH and CDR2 as LQKENI. Trimming took off 3 bases at V and 4 bases at J, with 3 bases between the two ends. The CDR3 reads CASSPSTGELFF. The CDR3 nucleotides are TGTGCCAGCTCACCCTCCACCGGGGAGCTGTTTTTT.

This clone was seen a few times. The chain carries TRBV6-2 or TRBV6-3 and TRBJ2-7; D gene ambiguous. Per germline, CDR1 MNHEY and CDR2 SVGEGT. There are 16 residues in the CDR3. The V end lost 7 bases, the J end lost 1 base, and 20 bases lay between the germline ends. The CDR3 sequence is CASTKVGSWLSYEQYF. In DNA, the CDR3 is TGTGCCAGCACCAAAGTTGGAAGTTGGCTGTCCTACGAGCAGTACTTC.

This clone was detected many times. The rearrangement uses TRBV11-2 and TRBJ2-7; 7 bases are a match to TRBD2. Germline lookup yields CDR1 SGHAT and CDR2 FQNNGV. The CDR3 runs 14 residues. V lost 2 bases and J lost 7; bases outside the gene matches: 8. The DNA for the CDR3 is TGTGCCAGCAGCTTACTGCGGTGGGAGGGGGAGCAGTACTTC. It is translated as CASSLLRWEGEQYF.

The chain uses TRBV28 and TRBJ1-2; D might be TRBD1 (6 bases). CDR3 size: 13 residues. The germline CDR1 and CDR2 sequences are MDHEN and SYDVKM. The ends were cut back, 5 bases at V and 4 bases at J, with 11 bases in the middle. The CDR3 sequence is CASSLRGGYGYTF. The CDR3 coding sequence is TGTGCCAGCAGTCTCAGGGGTGGCTATGGCTACACCTTC.

This clone ranks as medium-sized. The chain recombines TRBV12-3 or TRBV12-4 with TRBJ2-5; TRBD1 matches 7 bases. There are 15 residues in the CDR3. The junction had 9 bases not matched to a gene; V was cut back by 3 bases and J by 5 bases. CDR3 sequence (DNA): TGTGCCAGCAGTTTCCACAGGGGCCCAGGGGAGACCCAGTACTTC. Translating gives CASSFHRGPGETQYF.

This clone showed up many times. The CDR3 DNA reads TGTGCCAGCTCACCAAGGACAGGGGTTTCCCAAAACATTCAGTACTTC. Protein: CASSPRTGVSQNIQYF. The genes are TRBV18 and TRBJ2-4; TRBD1 matches 9 bases. V was pared by 2 bases and J by 5 bases, with 7 bases of the junction left unmatched. The V gene's germline CDR1 is KGHSH and CDR2 LQKENI. The CDR3 consists of 16 residues. Full variable domain (missing parts from reference TRBV18 and TRBJ2-4): NAGVMQNPRHLVRRRGQEARLRCSPMKGHSHVYWYRQLPEEGLKFMVYLQKENIIDESGMPKERFSAEFPKEGPSILRIQQVVRGDSAAYFCASSPRTGVSQNIQYFGAGTRLSVL.

This clone was counted once. This chain joins TRBV4-2 and TRBJ2-2; 11 bases line up with TRBD2. Germline V CDR1 and CDR2: LGHNA, YNFKEQ. V lost 1 base, J lost 6 bases, and 7 bases stayed unmatched. The CDR3 is made up of 17 amino acids. Here the CDR3 reads CASSQATSGRYSGELFF. The CDR3 bases are TGTGCCAGCAGCCAAGCTACTAGCGGGAGATATTCCGGGGAGCTGTTTTTT.

This rearrangement joins TRBV19 to TRBJ2-7; a weak D match, TRBD2 (5 bases). Germline values: CDR1 LNHDA, CDR2 SQIVND (reference sequence). Trimming took 3 bases from V and 0 from J, leaving 21 bases between them. This CDR3 spans 18 amino acids. The CDR3 region is CASSIGRRFKLPSYEQYF. The DNA of the CDR3 is TGTGCCAGTAGTATTGGGCGGAGGTTCAAACTACCCTCCTACGAGCAGTACTTC.

In this sample, this clone turned up many times. J is TRBJ2-7 and V is TRBV20-1; D is ambiguous. The germline V and J ends were trimmed by 0 bases and 3 bases, with 9 bases remaining between them. The germline V gene encodes CDR1 DFQATT and CDR2 SNEGSKA (reference sequence). CDR3 length: 13 amino acids. Here the CDR3 DNA reads TGCAGTGCTAGAGAGGATCCTGGCTACGAGCAGTACTTC. Residues: CSAREDPGYEQYF.

The chain uses TRBV20-1 and TRBJ2-7; D unclear. Deletions cut 1 base from V and 5 bases from J, with 9 bases between. The CDR3 runs 12 residues. The germline CDR1 and CDR2 sequences are DFQATT and SNEGSKA (reference sequence). CDR3 region: CSARVSDHEQYF. For the CDR3, the DNA is TGCAGTGCTAGAGTTTCGGACCACGAGCAGTACTTC.

Sample share makes this clone medium-sized (0.01 to 0.1%). The CDR3 bases are TGTGCCAGCAGTCCAAGGGGGGCCTACGAGCAGTACTTC. Protein sequence: CASSPRGAYEQYF. The V call is TRBV27, the J call TRBJ2-7; possibly TRBD1 or TRBD2 for D (6 bases each). Germline V gives CDR1 MNHEY, CDR2 SMNVEV (reference sequence). This CDR3 contains 13 residues. Trimming left V 5 bases short and J 2 bases short, with 10 bases between.

This clone appeared many times. Other nucleotide sequences in the sample specify the same CDR3. This chain connects TRBV20-1 to TRBJ2-7; 8 nucleotides agree with TRBD1. Germline assignment: CDR1 DFQATT and CDR2 SNEGSKA (reference sequence). The CDR3 totals 17 residues. The trim removed 0 bases at V and 3 bases at J, leaving 13 bases unmatched. CDR3 bases: TGCAGTGCTAGAGATAGGACAGGGAAGGGCGGAAACTACGAGCAGTACTTC. Its translation is CSARDRTGKGGNYEQYF.

This clone was detected ten times or more. This clone may be a read error of a much larger clone one base away. The chain couples TRBV4-1 to TRBJ2-7, with TRBD2 as a possible D gene (6 bases). CDR1 is MGHRA, CDR2 YSYEKL, per germline. Trimming took off 0 bases at V and 2 bases at J, with 11 bases between the two ends. The CDR3 totals 15 residues. In DNA form, the CDR3 reads TGCGCCAGCAGCCAAGAAGGGACTGGTCCCTACGAGCAGTACTTC. This translates into CASSQEGTGPYEQYF.

The table lists this clone with a few counts. A clone one base away is much larger, so this may be a read error. The chain uses TRBV7-9 and TRBJ2-4, with D uncertain. The CDR3 is made up of 15 amino acids. Germline V gene data show CDR1 as SEHNR and CDR2 as FQNEAQ (reference sequence). V lost 5 bases to trimming and J lost 2 bases, with 13 bases between them. CDR3 in amino acids: CASSRTVVSKNIQYF. The CDR3, as DNA: TGTGCCAGCAGCCGAACAGTCGTATCCAAAAACATTCAGTACTTC.

This chain links TRBV6-1 with TRBJ2-7, with a possible D match to TRBD1 (5 bases). Trimming cost V 5 bases and J 7 bases, with 15 bases left between them. CDR3 size: 13 residues. The germline gives CDR1 MNHNS, CDR2 SASEGT. CDR3 sequence (DNA): TGTGCCAGCAGTAAAACAGGTCGAGGAGAGCAGTACTTC. As protein: CASSKTGRGEQYF.

This clone was counted many times. The V gene is TRBV7-9, the J gene TRBJ1-3; 8 bases map to TRBD1. The CDR3 has 15 residues. J lost 0 bases, V lost 5 bases, and 3 bases had no gene match. Germline lookup yields CDR1 SEHNR and CDR2 FQNEAQ (reference sequence). The chain's CDR3 is CASSGDRFSGNTIYF. Here the CDR3 DNA reads TGTGCCAGCAGCGGGGACAGGTTCTCTGGAAACACCATATATTTT.

The chain combines TRBV4-3 with TRBJ2-7, with TRBD2 matching over 10 bases. Trimming took 0 bases from V and 5 from J; bases not matched to a gene: 7. The germline gives CDR1 LGHNA, CDR2 YSLEER. The CDR3 spans 16 residues. The CDR3 nucleotides read TGCGCCAGCAGCCAAGATCGAAGCGGGAGGGCGGACGAGCAGTACTTC. This encodes CASSQDRSGRADEQYF.

Note on this clone: Likely a read error: the CDR3 ends without its conserved phenylalanine or tryptophan. The chain employs TRBV6-1 and TRBJ2-3, with 10 nucleotides matching TRBD1. This CDR3 spans 15 amino acids. J gave up 4 bases and V 8 bases, and 9 bases lay outside the gene matches. The germline V gene has CDR1 MNHNS and CDR2 SASEGT. CDR3 sequence: CASGTGTGDADTQYL. The CDR3 bases are TGTGCCAGCGGAACCGGGACAGGGGACGCAGATACGCAGTATCTT.

This clone came up a few times. The chain joins TRBV6-2 or TRBV6-3 to TRBJ2-1; perhaps TRBD2 as D (6 bases). The CDR3 has 13 amino acids. Germline V gives CDR1 MNHEY, CDR2 SVGEGT. Trimming left V 2 bases short and J 4 bases short, with 6 bases between. CDR3 nucleotide sequence: TGTGCCAGCAGTTACGGGGGGTACAATGAGCAGTTCTTC. It codes for CASSYGGYNEQFF.